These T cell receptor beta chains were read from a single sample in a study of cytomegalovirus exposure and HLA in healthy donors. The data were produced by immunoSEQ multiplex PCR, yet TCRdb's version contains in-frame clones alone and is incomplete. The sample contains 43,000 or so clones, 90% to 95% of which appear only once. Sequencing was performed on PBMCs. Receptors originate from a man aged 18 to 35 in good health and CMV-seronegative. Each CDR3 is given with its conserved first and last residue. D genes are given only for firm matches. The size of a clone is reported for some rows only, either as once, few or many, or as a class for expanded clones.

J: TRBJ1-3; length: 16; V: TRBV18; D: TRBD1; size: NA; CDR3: CASSPLPGQNRNTIYF; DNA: TGTGCCAGCTCACCTCTTCCGGGACAGAACCGAAACACCATATATTTT
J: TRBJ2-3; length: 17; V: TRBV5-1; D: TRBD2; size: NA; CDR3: CASSLGLAGGGTDTQYF; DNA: TGCGCCAGCAGCTTAGGTCTAGCGGGAGGAGGCACAGATACGCAGTATTTT
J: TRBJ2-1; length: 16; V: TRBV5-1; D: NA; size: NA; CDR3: CASSFGAGPSYNEQFF; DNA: TGCGCCAGCAGCTTTGGGGCAGGACCCTCCTACAATGAGCAGTTCTTC
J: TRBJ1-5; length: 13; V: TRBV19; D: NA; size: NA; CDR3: CASSISENQPQHF; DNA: TGTGCCAGTAGTATAAGCGAAAATCAGCCCCAGCATTTT
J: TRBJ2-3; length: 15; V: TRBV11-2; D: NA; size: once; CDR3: CASSFQEGYTDTQYF; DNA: TGTGCCAGCAGCTTCCAAGAGGGTTACACAGATACGCAGTATTTT
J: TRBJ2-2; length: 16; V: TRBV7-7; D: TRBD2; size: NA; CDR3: CASSLGLAGNTGELFF; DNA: TGTGCTAGCAGCTTAGGACTAGCGGGGAACACCGGGGAGCTGTTTTTT
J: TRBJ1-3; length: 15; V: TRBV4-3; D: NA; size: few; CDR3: CASSQFGNSGNTIYF; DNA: TGCGCCAGCAGCCAATTCGGGAACTCTGGAAACACCATATATTTT
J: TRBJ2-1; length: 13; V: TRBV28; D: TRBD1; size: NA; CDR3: CASSLQGAGEQFF; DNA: TGTGCCAGCAGCTTACAGGGGGCAGGTGAGCAGTTCTTC
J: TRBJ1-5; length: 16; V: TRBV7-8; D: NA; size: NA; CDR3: CASSLVLGQNNQPQHF; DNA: TGTGCCAGCAGCTTAGTGCTCGGACAGAACAATCAGCCCCAGCATTTT
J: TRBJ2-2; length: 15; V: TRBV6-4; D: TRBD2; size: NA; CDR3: CASSDGDYNTGELFF; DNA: TGTGCCAGCAGTGACGGGGACTACAACACCGGGGAGCTGTTTTTT
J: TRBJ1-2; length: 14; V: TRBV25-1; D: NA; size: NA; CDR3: CASSPPGTNYGYTF; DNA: TGTGCCAGCAGTCCCCCCGGGACTAACTATGGCTACACCTTC
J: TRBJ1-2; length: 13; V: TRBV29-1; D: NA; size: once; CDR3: CSVEEGAGYGYTF; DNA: TGCAGCGTTGAAGAGGGGGCTGGCTATGGCTACACCTTC
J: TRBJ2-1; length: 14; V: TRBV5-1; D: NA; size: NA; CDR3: CASGVGSSYNEQFF; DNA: TGCGCCAGCGGTGTAGGGAGCTCCTACAATGAGCAGTTCTTC
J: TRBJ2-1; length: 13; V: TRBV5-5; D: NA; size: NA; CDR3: CASSFSPRNEQFF; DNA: TGTGCCAGCAGCTTTAGTCCCAGGAATGAGCAGTTCTTC
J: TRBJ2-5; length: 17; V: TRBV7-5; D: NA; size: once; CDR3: CARSLIGLTGGWKTQYF; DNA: TGTGCCAGAAGCTTAATCGGGCTGACAGGGGGCTGGAAGACCCAGTACTTC
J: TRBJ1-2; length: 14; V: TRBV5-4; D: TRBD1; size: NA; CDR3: CASSLRQGVDGYTF; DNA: TGTGCCAGCAGCTTGCGTCAGGGGGTCGATGGCTACACCTTC
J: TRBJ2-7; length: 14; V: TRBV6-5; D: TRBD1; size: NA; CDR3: CASSRNRGLSEQYF; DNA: TGTGCCAGCAGTAGGAACAGGGGGCTAAGCGAGCAGTACTTC
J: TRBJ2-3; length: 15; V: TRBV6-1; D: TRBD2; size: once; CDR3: CASSGTSGRIGTQYF; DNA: TGTGCCAGCAGCGGGACTAGCGGGAGAATAGGTACGCAGTATTTT
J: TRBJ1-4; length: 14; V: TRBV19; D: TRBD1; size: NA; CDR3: CASSKQGAWEKLFF; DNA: TGTGCCAGTAGTAAGCAGGGGGCGTGGGAAAAACTGTTTTTT
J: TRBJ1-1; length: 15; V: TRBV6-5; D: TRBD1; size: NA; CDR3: CASSDWDSLNTEAFF; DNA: TGTGCCAGCAGTGACTGGGACAGCTTGAACACTGAAGCTTTCTTT
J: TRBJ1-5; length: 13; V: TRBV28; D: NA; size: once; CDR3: CASRNRVPQPQHF; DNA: TGTGCCAGCAGGAACAGGGTTCCTCAGCCCCAGCATTTT
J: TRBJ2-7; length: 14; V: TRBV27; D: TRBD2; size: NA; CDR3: CASSLGLAAYEQYF; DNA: TGTGCCAGCAGCTTGGGACTAGCGGCCTACGAGCAGTACTTC
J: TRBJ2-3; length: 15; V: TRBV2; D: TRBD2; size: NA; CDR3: CASRWAGANTDTQYF; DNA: TGTGCCAGCAGGTGGGCGGGAGCGAACACAGATACGCAGTATTTT
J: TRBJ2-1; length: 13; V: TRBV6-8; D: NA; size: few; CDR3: CASSPGLLGEQFF; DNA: TGTGCCAGCAGCCCGGGACTTTTGGGTGAGCAGTTCTTC
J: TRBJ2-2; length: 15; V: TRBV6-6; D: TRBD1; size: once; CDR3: CASRSGTGNTGELFF; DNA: TGTGCCTCCAGGTCGGGGACAGGTAACACCGGGGAGCTGTTTTTT
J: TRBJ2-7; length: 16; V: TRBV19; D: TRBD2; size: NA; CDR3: CASSLQSGRIPYEQYF; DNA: TGTGCCAGTAGTCTTCAAAGCGGGAGGATACCCTACGAGCAGTACTTC